This T cell receptor beta chain was recorded in a study of early T cells in non-severe SARS-CoV-2 infection. Tagging with unique molecular identifiers was applied to individual cDNA molecules. A single record per CDR3 protein comes from TCRdb applying MiXCR to the 5' RACE reads. The repertoire holds about 60,000 distinct CDR3 sequences, with under 15% as singletons. In its sample, this clonotype was seen many times. This CDR3 comprises 14 residues. Trimming stripped 0 bases from V and 4 bases from J, with 10 bases between. CDR1 and CDR2 from the germline V gene are SEHNR and FQNEAQ (reference sequence).

The sequencing input was whole blood. The TCR sequence derives from an adult who was a healthcare worker with PCR-confirmed SARS-CoV-2 infection or an uninfected control (not recorded which). The chain uses TRBV7-9 and TRBJ2-7; TRBD2 is a possible D gene (5 bases). CDR3 nucleotides: TGTGCCAGCAGCTTAGCGGGAGCCCAGTACGAGCAGTACTTC. As protein: CASSLAGAQYEQYF.